The clone carrying this T cell receptor beta chain appeared once. Antigen unknown. The DNA is left out, because the CDR3 cannot be placed on it with certainty; the CDR3 is given as TCRdb lists it. Template material for TCR beta VDJ and CDR3 profiling consisted of genomic DNA. One entry per CDR3 protein, called by TCRdb with MiXCR from the reads. The profile covers 350,000 to 450,000 distinct CDR3 sequences, with just under 70% appearing a single time and 3% to 4.5% taken by the ten largest. The CDR3 totals 14 residues, both ends included. From germline, CDR1 is KGHDR and CDR2 SFDVKD. This entry comes from a study of CD8+CD57+ T cells in acquired aplastic anemia. Study in general: The average for DNA from sorted CD4+ and CD8+ cells was 2.5 to 4 ug. Broader study findings: The number of CD8+ CDR3 sequences shared by patients and controls was roughly 30.

The origin of this receptor is a human donor in good health, serving as a control. The chain couples TRBV24-1 to TRBJ2-3; TRBD1 reflects the table's D call only, with no check against the DNA. Input material: sorted CD4+, CD8+, or CD8+CD57+ T cells (not recorded which) from PBMCs. CDR3 sequence: CATSDFAQGSEQYF.